Listed below are T cell receptor beta chains from one sample, sequenced in a study of long-term antiretroviral therapy in people with HIV. The assay was immunoSEQ multiplex PCR, and TCRdb's table has in-frame clones only and misses some. The table records 34,000 or so clones, 85% of them present only once. Sequencing used unsorted PBMCs, obtained about 3.5 years after starting antiretroviral therapy. These receptor sequences come from a man aged 18-30 years with HIV. Both conserved end residues are part of each CDR3. D genes are given only for firm matches. Expanded clones get a size class; other rows say once, few or many, or leave the size out.

DNA: TGTGCCAGCAGCTCAAGGACTTCCAATGCGGCCTACACCTTC; CDR3: CASSSRTSNAAYTF; J: TRBJ1-2; D: .; V: TRBV6-5; size: .
DNA: TGTGCCAGCAGCTTGGACAGGGAAGCTTTCTTT; CDR3: CASSLDREAFF; J: TRBJ1-1; D: .; V: TRBV5-4; size: .
DNA: TGTGCCAGCAGCTTAATCGCAGGGGGGAACACTGAAGCTTTCTTT; CDR3: CASSLIAGGNTEAFF; J: TRBJ1-1; D: TRBD1; V: TRBV7-3; size: few
DNA: TGTGCCAGCAGCCTAACCCGGGACAGGGTTCAGAACACTGAAGCTTTCTTT; CDR3: CASSLTRDRVQNTEAFF; J: TRBJ1-1; D: TRBD1; V: TRBV7-9; size: .
DNA: TGTGCCAGTAGTCCCTCGGACAGGGGAGGATTAGGCAATCAGCCCCAGCATTTT; CDR3: CASSPSDRGGLGNQPQHF; J: TRBJ1-5; D: TRBD1; V: TRBV19; size: once
DNA: TGTGCCAGCAGTTTTAACGGGCGGGGGAGCACCATATATTTT; CDR3: CASSFNGRGSTIYF; J: TRBJ1-3; D: .; V: TRBV28; size: .
DNA: TGTGCCAGCATGGCTTACTCCCTCTACAATGAGCAGTTCTTC; CDR3: CASMAYSLYNEQFF; J: TRBJ2-1; D: .; V: TRBV6-5; size: .
DNA: TGTGCCAGCAGTTTCGGACAGGGATTCTACGAGCAGTACTTC; CDR3: CASSFGQGFYEQYF; J: TRBJ2-7; D: TRBD1; V: TRBV28; size: .
DNA: TGTGCCAGCAGTTTTAGAGGAAGGGGCATACCGGGGACTCAGCCCCAGCATTTT; CDR3: CASSFRGRGIPGTQPQHF; J: TRBJ1-5; D: .; V: TRBV28; size: .
DNA: TGTGCCATCAGTGAGTCGATTACGGGACAGGCTAATTCACCCCTCCACTTT; CDR3: CAISESITGQANSPLHF; J: TRBJ1-6; D: TRBD1; V: TRBV10-3; size: .
DNA: TGTGCCACCTCGGTGACATCCACTCCTGATCAGCCCCAGCATTTT; CDR3: CATSVTSTPDQPQHF; J: TRBJ1-5; D: .; V: TRBV27; size: few
DNA: TGTGCCAGCAGTTATACAGGATTTAATCAGCCCCAGCATTTT; CDR3: CASSYTGFNQPQHF; J: TRBJ1-5; D: .; V: TRBV2; size: .
DNA: TGTGCCAGCTCTCTTACGACTCTAGCGGGAGAACAAGAGACCCAGTACTTC; CDR3: CASSLTTLAGEQETQYF; J: TRBJ2-5; D: TRBD2; V: TRBV18; size: .
DNA: TGTGCCAGTAGTTACGGGACAGGGGGCTTCTACGAGCAGTACTTC; CDR3: CASSYGTGGFYEQYF; J: TRBJ2-7; D: TRBD1; V: TRBV19; size: .
DNA: TGTGCCAGTAGTAAAGGAACGCCGGATCAGCCCCAGCATTTT; CDR3: CASSKGTPDQPQHF; J: TRBJ1-5; D: .; V: TRBV19; size: few
DNA: TGTGCCAGCAGCCCCGGAGGGGGGAGCACAGATACGCAGTATTTT; CDR3: CASSPGGGSTDTQYF; J: TRBJ2-3; D: .; V: TRBV9; size: .
DNA: TGTGCCAGCAGGACGCGGACGGAAAGAAGTAGCTACGAGCAGTACTTC; CDR3: CASRTRTERSSYEQYF; J: TRBJ2-7; D: .; V: TRBV6-6; size: .
DNA: TGTGCCAGCTCAACTTACAGGGACAACGAGCAGTACTTC; CDR3: CASSTYRDNEQYF; J: TRBJ2-7; D: .; V: TRBV18; size: .
DNA: TGCGCCAGCAGCTGGTCGGGACAGGGTATTGGAGATACGCAGTATTTT; CDR3: CASSWSGQGIGDTQYF; J: TRBJ2-3; D: TRBD1; V: TRBV5-1; size: .
DNA: TGCGCCAGCAGTGAGTCAAACAAGAACACTGAAGCTTTCTTT; CDR3: CASSESNKNTEAFF; J: TRBJ1-1; D: .; V: TRBV10-1; size: few
DNA: TGCGCCAGCAGTGTACAGGGGCCGGACACTGAAGCTTTCTTT; CDR3: CASSVQGPDTEAFF; J: TRBJ1-1; D: TRBD1; V: TRBV10-2; size: .
DNA: TGTGCCAGCAGCTCCCTCGGCCTAGCGGGGGGGCGGGAGCAGTACTTC; CDR3: CASSSLGLAGGREQYF; J: TRBJ2-7; D: TRBD2; V: TRBV5-6; size: .
DNA: TGTGCCAGCATAGGGCTAGCTGACGCTAGCAATCAGCCCCAGCATTTT; CDR3: CASIGLADASNQPQHF; J: TRBJ1-5; D: .; V: TRBV28; size: .
DNA: TGTGCCAGCCTACAGGGGACTGAAGCTTTCTTT; CDR3: CASLQGTEAFF; J: TRBJ1-1; D: TRBD1; V: TRBV27; size: .
DNA: TGTGCCAGCAGCCCCAAGGGCAGTCTGAACACTGAAGCTTTCTTT; CDR3: CASSPKGSLNTEAFF; J: TRBJ1-1; D: .; V: TRBV7-9; size: .
DNA: TGCGCCAGCAGCTTTGGACAGGGGGCGGAAGGCTACACCTTC; CDR3: CASSFGQGAEGYTF; J: TRBJ1-2; D: TRBD1; V: TRBV5-1; size: .
DNA: TGTGCCAGCAGCGCGGACAGGGGCTATGGCTACACCTTC; CDR3: CASSADRGYGYTF; J: TRBJ1-2; D: TRBD1; V: TRBV9; size: .
DNA: TGTGCCAGCAGTTTCCTGGGTGAGGACATGGGCACTGAAGCTTTCTTT; CDR3: CASSFLGEDMGTEAFF; J: TRBJ1-1; D: .; V: TRBV27; size: .
DNA: TGTGCCAGCAGCGGTGGGGAGGGTGCCTACGAGCAGTACTTC; CDR3: CASSGGEGAYEQYF; J: TRBJ2-7; D: TRBD2; V: TRBV9; size: .
DNA: TGTGCCAGCAGCGTAGGACAGGGGAACGAAAAACTGTTTTTT; CDR3: CASSVGQGNEKLFF; J: TRBJ1-4; D: TRBD1; V: TRBV9; size: few
DNA: TGTGCCAGCAGCTTAGGGGACAGGGCATGCAATGAGCAGTTCTTC; CDR3: CASSLGDRACNEQFF; J: TRBJ2-1; D: TRBD1; V: TRBV5-6; size: .
DNA: TGTGCCAGCAGCGGGGGCGGGGATGGGACTAGCAGCTACGAGCAGTACTTC; CDR3: CASSGGGDGTSSYEQYF; J: TRBJ2-7; D: TRBD2; V: TRBV9; size: .
DNA: TGTGCCAGCAGTGTTATCTCGGGCTACGAGCAGTACTTC; CDR3: CASSVISGYEQYF; J: TRBJ2-7; D: .; V: TRBV27; size: .
DNA: TGCGCCAGCAGCCAAGAAATGGGGATTGTCTATGGCTACACCTTC; CDR3: CASSQEMGIVYGYTF; J: TRBJ1-2; D: .; V: TRBV4-1; size: .
DNA: TGTGGGGTGGGAGCTGCGTCCTACAATGAGCAGTTCTTC; CDR3: CGVGAASYNEQFF; J: TRBJ2-1; D: .; V: TRBV19; size: .
DNA: TGCGCCAGCAGCCCGACACCCAGACAGTCCAACTATGGCTACACCTTC; CDR3: CASSPTPRQSNYGYTF; J: TRBJ1-2; D: .; V: TRBV4-1; size: .
DNA: TGTGCCAGCAGCCACCCCGCAGGGGTGGGGGCTGAAGCTTTCTTT; CDR3: CASSHPAGVGAEAFF; J: TRBJ1-1; D: .; V: TRBV6-5; size: .
DNA: TGTGCCAGCAGCTTGGCGAGCTCCTATGAAGCTTTCTTT; CDR3: CASSLASSYEAFF; J: TRBJ1-1; D: .; V: TRBV5-8; size: .
DNA: TGTGCCAGCAGGACGGCGGGGGGGGGTTCCTACGAGCAGTACTTC; CDR3: CASRTAGGGSYEQYF; J: TRBJ2-7; D: TRBD2; V: TRBV27; size: .
DNA: TGTGCCACCAGCAGAGGTGGGGGGACCTACGAGCAGTACTTC; CDR3: CATSRGGGTYEQYF; J: TRBJ2-7; D: .; V: TRBV15; size: .
DNA: TGTGCCAGCTCCTCCGGGACAGGGGGAAAGGAGCAGTTCTTC; CDR3: CASSSGTGGKEQFF; J: TRBJ2-1; D: TRBD1; V: TRBV27; size: .
DNA: TGTGCCAGCGGACCGGGACAGGGGCCCTACGAGCAGTACTTC; CDR3: CASGPGQGPYEQYF; J: TRBJ2-7; D: TRBD1; V: TRBV6-5; size: few
DNA: TGCGCCAGCAGCTGGAGCGGGGGCACTGAAGCTTTCTTT; CDR3: CASSWSGGTEAFF; J: TRBJ1-1; D: .; V: TRBV5-1; size: .
DNA: TGCGCCAGCAGCCAAGAGGCAGGGAGGGCGGGGGCGAGCACTGAAGCTTTCTTT; CDR3: CASSQEAGRAGASTEAFF; J: TRBJ1-1; D: .; V: TRBV4-1; size: .
DNA: TGTGCCAGCAGTTCCCTGACTAGCGGGAGGAGAAACGAGCAGTACTTC; CDR3: CASSSLTSGRRNEQYF; J: TRBJ2-7; D: TRBD2; V: TRBV28; size: .
DNA: TGTGCCAGCAGTCCCGGACAAACGAACACTGAAGCTTTCTTT; CDR3: CASSPGQTNTEAFF; J: TRBJ1-1; D: .; V: TRBV27; size: .
DNA: TGTGCCAGCAGCTTGGACTTTGTTACAGTTAACTATGGCTACACCTTC; CDR3: CASSLDFVTVNYGYTF; J: TRBJ1-2; D: .; V: TRBV5-5; size: .
DNA: TGTGCCAGCAGCTTGAAGGGGGACCCCTACTACGAGCAGTACTTC; CDR3: CASSLKGDPYYEQYF; J: TRBJ2-7; D: .; V: TRBV7-6; size: .
DNA: TGCGCCAGCAGCCAAGAACGAACGGGGGGAGATACGCAGTATTTT; CDR3: CASSQERTGGDTQYF; J: TRBJ2-3; D: TRBD2; V: TRBV4-3; size: once
DNA: TGTGCCAGCAGAGACCGGGCCCGAACGGGGTCCGGGGAGCTGTTTTTT; CDR3: CASRDRARTGSGELFF; J: TRBJ2-2; D: .; V: TRBV11-2; size: .
DNA: TGTGCCAGCAGCATCCCCTCAGGGCCAGCTAACTATGGCTACACCTTC; CDR3: CASSIPSGPANYGYTF; J: TRBJ1-2; D: .; V: TRBV13; size: once
DNA: TGTGCCATCCACCTCGGGCCCGCGAACACCGGGGAGCTGTTTTTT; CDR3: CAIHLGPANTGELFF; J: TRBJ2-2; D: .; V: TRBV5-4; size: .
DNA: TGTGCCAGCAGCGTAGGAGGGAGGGGTGAAAAACTGTTTTTT; CDR3: CASSVGGRGEKLFF; J: TRBJ1-4; D: .; V: TRBV9; size: .
DNA: TGTGCCAGCAGCTCGGGACTAGCGGGAGTGGCAGATACGCAGTATTTT; CDR3: CASSSGLAGVADTQYF; J: TRBJ2-3; D: TRBD2; V: TRBV11-3; size: .
DNA: TGTGCCAGCAGTTACTCCCGAGGGGGGGAAAAGGGTGAGCAGTTCTTC; CDR3: CASSYSRGGEKGEQFF; J: TRBJ2-1; D: .; V: TRBV6-5; size: .
DNA: TGTGCCAGTAGTATTGCCGGGACTAGCGGGAGGGCCGGGAGGTCCTACGAGCAGTACTTC; CDR3: CASSIAGTSGRAGRSYEQYF; J: TRBJ2-7; D: TRBD2; V: TRBV19; size: .
DNA: TGCGCCAGCAGCCAACCAGGGGCTTACGAGCAGTACTTC; CDR3: CASSQPGAYEQYF; J: TRBJ2-7; D: .; V: TRBV4-1; size: medium-sized
DNA: TGCAGCGTTGACCGAGGCCAAGAGACCCAGTACTTC; CDR3: CSVDRGQETQYF; J: TRBJ2-5; D: .; V: TRBV29-1; size: .
DNA: TGTGCCAGTAGCCGTGGACTAGCGGACAATGAGCAGTTCTTC; CDR3: CASSRGLADNEQFF; J: TRBJ2-1; D: TRBD2; V: TRBV19; size: .